These T cell receptor beta chains were read from a single sample in a study of T cells in tuberculosis. Assay: immunoSEQ multiplex PCR; the TCRdb copy retains only in-frame clones and omits some. The table has tens of thousands of clones, 70% to 90% seen once. Sample: PBMCs, taken at tuberculosis diagnosis. The receptors originated from an adult with tuberculosis. The CDR3 runs from the conserved cysteine through the conserved F or W. D genes are given only for firm matches. Not all rows give a size; the values are once, few, many and, for expanded clones, a class.

>TRBV27|TRBJ1-1|NA|NA
CASSPAGQPEAFF
TGTGCCAGCAGTCCCGCCGGACAACCTGAAGCTTTCTTT
>TRBV19|TRBJ2-2|NA|NA
CASSTNRDLTGELFF
TGTGCCAGTAGTACCAACAGGGATCTTACCGGGGAGCTGTTTTTT
>TRBV19|TRBJ1-2|TRBD1|few
CASTTGGQGYGYTF
TGTGCCAGTACGACGGGGGGACAGGGCTATGGCTACACCTTC
>TRBV5-6|TRBJ2-1|NA|NA
CASSLGGTENEQFF
TGTGCCAGCAGCTTAGGAGGAACTGAAAATGAGCAGTTCTTC
>TRBV9|TRBJ1-3|NA|NA
CASSVDLGAGNTIYF
TGTGCCAGCAGCGTAGACCTGGGAGCTGGAAACACCATATATTTT
>TRBV13|TRBJ2-3|NA|NA
CASSLTQGTNTQYF
TGTGCCAGCAGCTTAACACAGGGAACGAATACGCAGTATTTT
>TRBV6-5|TRBJ2-7|TRBD2|NA
CASSYTTSGEYEQYF
TGTGCCAGCAGTTACACGACTAGCGGGGAGTACGAGCAGTACTTC
>TRBV9|TRBJ2-7|TRBD1|few
CASSVDIGLGDRYIYEQYF
TGTGCCAGCAGCGTAGATATCGGATTGGGGGACAGGTATATCTACGAGCAGTACTTC
>TRBV5-1|TRBJ2-6|NA|NA
CASSPRGSTSGANVLTF
TGCGCCAGCAGCCCCCGGGGGTCAACCTCTGGGGCCAACGTCCTGACTTTC
>TRBV5-1|TRBJ2-5|TRBD1|NA
CASSPGQGGETQYF
TGCGCCAGCAGCCCCGGACAGGGCGGAGAGACCCAGTACTTC
>TRBV9|TRBJ1-2|NA|few
CASSAGVNYGYTF
TGTGCCAGCAGCGCGGGAGTGAACTATGGCTACACCTTC